Listed below are T cell receptor beta chains from one sample, sequenced in a study of T cell changes during pregnancy in multiple sclerosis. The table came from immunoSEQ multiplex PCR; TCRdb's copy has only in-frame clones and leaves some out. The sample lists about 43,000 clones; 75% to 90% were seen once. Sequenced material: peripheral blood, taken in the second trimester of pregnancy. The source of these receptors is a female donor in good health, enrolled as a control in a pregnancy study. Both conserved end residues are trimmed from each CDR3. Size tells how often a clone was seen (once, few, many) or the class of an expanded clone, and some rows leave it out.

abundance: NA
v_gene: TRBV10-3
CDR3aa: ASTRQGQTTDTQY

abundance: NA
v_gene: TRBV6-5
CDR3aa: ASSRLGGGTDTQY

abundance: NA
v_gene: TRBV7-2
CDR3aa: ASSLLRGRETQY

abundance: NA
v_gene: TRBV7-6
CDR3aa: ASSPHSRGTQETQY

abundance: NA
v_gene: TRBV21-1
CDR3aa: ATVVDGRRLAGPNNEQF

abundance: once
v_gene: TRBV11-2
CDR3aa: ASSFGTGYYEQY

abundance: NA
v_gene: TRBV19
CDR3aa: ASSERRGQGNQPQH

abundance: NA
v_gene: TRBV4-3
CDR3aa: ASSQVFDRGRDNEQF

abundance: NA
v_gene: TRBV7-8
CDR3aa: ASSSDRGYQPQH

abundance: NA
v_gene: TRBV30
CDR3aa: AWSVYGGAFNEQF

abundance: few
v_gene: TRBV6-4
CDR3aa: ASSGTPGSHNEQF